Below, 8 T cell receptor beta chains from the same sample are listed, as sequenced in a study of blood T cells in healthy people across ages. A second PCR, run for about 7 to 11 cycles, used a sample-barcoded 5' primer plus a J-beta primer mix. TCRdb itself ran the 5' RACE reads through MiXCR, one entry per CDR3 protein. The data show 600,000 or so distinct CDR3 sequences, about 30% seen once. Sequenced material: blood. The receptors derive from a woman over 75 in good health.

In its sample, this clonotype was seen many times. The J gene is TRBJ1-1, the V gene TRBV29-1, with D tentatively TRBD1 (5 bases). The CDR3 runs 14 residues. V lost 6 bases to trimming and J lost 1 base, with 15 bases between them. From germline, CDR1 is SQVTM and CDR2 ANQGSEA. The CDR3 bases are TGCAGCGTCGCCGAGGGGAGGTGGAACACTGAAGCTTTCTTT. Amino acids: CSVAEGRWNTEAFF.

For the CDR3, the DNA is TGTGCCAGCAGCTTAAGGGCCGGGGCAGGTCGCACAGATACGCAGTATTTT. It yields the protein CASSLRAGAGRTDTQYF. This chain uses TRBV7-2 with TRBJ2-3; D assignment may be TRBD1 or TRBD2 (5 bases each). This CDR3 is 17 amino acids long. Germline V lookup: CDR1 SGHTA, CDR2 FQGNSA. The V gene lost 2 bases and the J gene lost 1 base, with 16 bases spanning the gap. Using reference TRBV7-2 and TRBJ2-3 for the parts outside the CDR3, the full variable domain is GAGVSQSPSNKVTEKGKDVELRCDPISGHTALYWYRQSLGQGLEFLIYFQGNSAPDKSGLPSDRFSAERTGGSVSTLTIQRTQQEDSAVYLCASSLRAGAGRTDTQYFGPGTRLTVL.

A note on this clonotype: This may arise from a read error, as a much more abundant clone is one base away. This chain joins TRBV29-1 and TRBJ2-7, with 9 bases matching TRBD2. Trimming removed 2 bases from V and 7 bases from J; junction bases left unmatched: 6. Germline V gene sequence: CDR1 SQVTM, CDR2 ANQGSEA. The CDR3 contains 13 residues. This CDR3 is CSVEFEAGGEQYF. The CDR3 DNA reads as TGCAGCGTTGAATTTGAAGCGGGGGGTGAGCAGTACTTC.

The V and J genes are TRBV6-2 or TRBV6-3 and TRBJ2-5; 7 positions match TRBD2. Germline CDR1 is MNHEY and CDR2 is SVGEGT. The CDR3 is 15 residues long. After removal of 2 bases from V and 5 bases from J, the junction contained 8 bases not matched to a gene. The CDR3 protein is CASSYGGGLGETQYF. The CDR3 nucleotides read TGTGCCAGCAGTTACGGCGGGGGTTTAGGGGAGACCCAGTACTTC.

This clonotype showed up many times. A clone one base away is much larger, so this may be a read error. The chain couples TRBV4-1 to TRBJ2-5, with D hard to call. The CDR3 totals 14 residues. The germline gives CDR1 MGHRA, CDR2 YSYEKL. Trimming shortened V by 0 bases and J by 11 bases, and 16 bases separated the two germline ends. CDR3 nucleotide sequence: TGCGCCAGCAGCCAAGAATCTCCAAGCCGTGAGCAGTACTTC. This translates into CASSQESPSREQYF.

In this sample, this clonotype turned up many times. The chain carries TRBV9 and TRBJ2-5, with 9 bases identical to TRBD1. With 3 bases clipped from V and 5 bases from J, the junction kept 5 bases outside the gene matches. The CDR3 spans 14 residues. The germline V gene has CDR1 SGDLS and CDR2 YYNGEE. The CDR3 DNA is TGTGCCAGCAGCGCGGACAGGGGATTGGAGACCCAGTACTTC. It codes for CASSADRGLETQYF.

This chain uses TRBV12-3 or TRBV12-4 with TRBJ2-4; 10 bases agree with TRBD2. V was pared by 2 bases and J by 1 base, with 11 bases of the junction left unmatched. This CDR3 contains 19 residues. The CDR3 region has the DNA TGTGCCAGCAGTTTATCATCCCTAGCGGGGGAATCGGCCAAAAACATTCAGTACTTC. It yields the protein CASSLSSLAGESAKNIQYF.

This clonotype was seen at least ten times. CDR3 nucleotides: TGTGCCAGCAGTTCCCGTACGGGAGAGACCCAGTACTTC. Its protein product is CASSSRTGETQYF. The V and J genes are TRBV6-6 and TRBJ2-5, with unresolved D. V gave up 4 bases and J gave up 4 bases, with 10 bases separating them. Germline V lookup: CDR1 MNHNY, CDR2 SVGAGI (reference sequence). The CDR3 consists of 13 residues.